The entry below describes one TCR beta chain. Its cognate antigen has yet to be identified. Base qualities are missing; no much larger clone stands one base away. This entry is derived from a study of blood T cell repertoires in COVID-19 (dated by TCRdb to 2020 to 2022). For context, the study as a whole: Collaborator samples came from the United States, Italy and Spain and covered acute and convalescent phases of COVID-19. The material from the prospective study consisted of cDNA or gDNA derived from T cells, B-cell-depleted T cells, or PBMCs. The samples were drawn from two sources: the first 160 participants of the ongoing ImmuneRACE study, and approximately 1,300 subjects contributed by 6 global collaborators. The repertoires were released in a freely available public database intended as a resource for research on the immune response to SARS-CoV-2. Where HLA class I and class II types were available, the types were taken from metadata supplied by the sample provider, not from assay-based typing. Deeply sampled blood TCRbeta repertoires from subjects exposed to, actively infected with, or recovered from COVID-19 were included in the dataset. Sample metadata almost always included a de-identified subject ID, COVID-19 status, age in years and sex. General findings and caveats noted by the study authors: Clinical and demographic metadata were provided uncurated, with the amount varying by source and participant.

Participants in the prospective study were enrolled through a virtual design, were aged roughly 18 to 100 years, and lived in about 25 United States geographic areas. In the prospective study, participants were assigned to cohorts based on the clinical history participants reported in a screening survey and a study questionnaire. ImmuneRACE Cohort 3 recovered participants were defined by two consecutive negative NP/OP PCR tests, healthcare professional clearance, or symptom resolution. In the prospective study, mobile phlebotomists collected whole blood, serum and a nasopharyngeal or oropharyngeal swab from each participant. Prospective study participants could optionally give additional blood draws and questionnaires over an approximately two-month period. Before DNA extraction, blood samples from the prospective study were shipped at room temperature or frozen. V is shortened by 6 bases, J by 1 base, and the region joining them spans 10 bases. The germline V gene supplies CDR1 SGHTA and CDR2 FQGNSA. Counted from cysteine to phenylalanine, this CDR3 has 14 amino acids. The read is trimmed to its CDR3 DNA, 42 bases read in frame from base 1.

TCRbeta CDR3 regions were amplified from genomic DNA by means of the immunoSEQ Assay, a bias-controlled multiplex PCR. As for the original processing: The number of nucleated cells in each sample was estimated from the amplification of reference gene primers within the assay. To quantify the absolute abundance of each unique TCRbeta CDR3 rearrangement, sequence reads were collapsed and filtered. For each sample, productive Simpson clonality was calculated as the square root of Simpson's diversity index over productive rearrangements. TCRdb limited this immuneACCESS table to in-frame rearrangements with V and J called. A share of clones is missing; checked studies link under half to unresolved V genes, and the rest is unexplained. D and trimming come from the DNA, and the V and J calls and clone size come from that table. This sample comprises about 200,000 clones, about 80% of them detected only once. The ten largest account for 6% to 8% of the sample.

Sequenced material: PBMCs or T cells enriched from blood (not recorded which). The receptor was derived from a man aged 35 to 55 who had recovered from COVID-19. The rearrangement joined TRBV7-2 to TRBJ1-5; the D gene is perhaps TRBD1, from 5 matching bases. The CDR3 protein sequence reads: CASRWGGSNQPQHF. The sequenced DNA: TGTGCCAGCAGGTGGGGGGGGAGCAATCAGCCCCAGCATTTT.